This T cell receptor (beta chain) emerged from a study of blood T cell repertoires in COVID-19. Study information: The cDNA or gDNA used as material had been derived from T cells, B-cell-depleted T cells, or PBMCs.

Germline loops: CDR1 SGHRS, CDR2 YFSETQ. Trimming at V came to 4 bases and at J to 2 bases, leaving 12 bases not matched to a gene. The CDR3 is made up of 16 amino acids. In the original processing: Nucleated cell number was recorded as an estimate derived from reference gene primer amplification. The repertoire was sequenced with immunoSEQ multiplex PCR; TCRdb's copy has only in-frame clones and lacks some. V and J calls plus clone size are reproduced from that table; the DNA served to infer D and trimming. This sample has 150,000 to 200,000 clones, with around 83% found just once. The study assigned cohorts using participant-reported clinical history. Each recovered donor of Cohort 3 presented with two negative PCRs, clearance, or symptom resolution.

The receptor was isolated from a man in his forties or fifties who had recovered from COVID-19. Sample: PBMCs or T cells enriched from blood (not recorded which). V is TRBV5-1 and J is TRBJ2-7; 7 bases are shared with TRBD1. The CDR3 spells CASSRSTGQSTYEQYF. The CDR3 DNA reads as TGCGCCAGCAGCCGTAGCACGGGACAGAGTACCTACGAGCAGTACTTC.